This T cell receptor beta chain is drawn from a study of T cells in Graves' hyperthyroidism and ophthalmopathy (dated by TCRdb to the late 2010s). As for the study more broadly: Peripheral blood was collected at initial diagnosis, before any treatment. TCR V-J signatures able to tell the groups apart were searched for in a discovery cohort of 90 to 100 patients, of whom approximately 40 had Graves' ophthalmopathy and around 56 had stable Graves' hyperthyroidism. Prospective prediction of ophthalmopathy was tested in an independent validation cohort of fewer than 20 hyperthyroidism patients and 17 patients who later progressed to ophthalmopathy. The roughly 94 discovery patients were randomly divided into training and test sets at a 7:3 ratio. In roughly six Graves' hyperthyroidism patients, the study also compared T-cell repertoires from thyroid tissue with T-cell repertoires from blood. Once sampling was done, hyperthyroidism patients were given methimazole at a starting dose of 30 mg daily, whereas ophthalmopathy patients were given high-dose intravenous methylprednisolone. According to the paper, TCR Vbeta CDR3 sequencing was carried out on about 140 peripheral blood samples, which came from around 43 ophthalmopathy, around 75 hyperthyroidism and around 17 progressor patients. What the work shows at the level of the full study, not this receptor alone: During validation, the model predicted progression to ophthalmopathy a median of approximately six months ahead of onset, with more than 60% sensitivity and roughly 72% specificity. Sample size was not statistically predetermined, and investigators were not blinded to group allocation. Most expanded thyroid clonotypes (frequency above 0.001) were also found in blood, which suggests that blood repertoires may mirror thyroid immune responses. In cross-validation, a model built on a 13 V-J signature told ophthalmopathy apart from stable hyperthyroidism with 85% to 90% sensitivity and roughly 81% specificity, and in testing the same model reached 80%/75%.

The TCR beta CDR3 regions were amplified from RNA transcripts. The TCR CDR3 was subjected to a first round of RT-PCR using the HTBI primer set and the Qiagen OneStep RT-PCR kit. Libraries were constructed in a second round of multiplex PCR, after which size selection and purification were carried out. Sequencing of the libraries was done on an Illumina HiSeq2000 using paired-end 100 bp reads. In the source study's methods: SOAPnuke was used to process the raw data, throwing out any read that contained adapters or uncalled bases, had a mean Phred below 15, or lacked an exact constant-primer or identifier match. COPE v1.2.5 was used to merge the high-quality paired reads, and each unique nucleotide sequence was defined as a clonotype. MiTCR v1.1 was used to align the clonotypes against IMGT TRBV, TRBD and TRBJ reference segments. Only V-J combinations with frequency above 0.0001, covering about 99% of repertoires, were analysed. The TCS score was defined as F50 (clonal expansion) divided by E x V (chaos), with BLOSUM62-based TCRdist calculated between CDR3 peptides within each V-J. Welch's t-statistics and random forest reduced some 510 V-J features to fewer than 15, which were used in a naive Bayes classifier (R e1071). TCRdb reprocessing: public reads trimmed at Q25 with fastp, clones called with MiXCR, in-frame beta chains kept. Each entry is one CDR3 protein sequence, shown with its most common DNA and genes. The V and J calls follow TCRdb's processing rather than the paper's. This sample has a few hundred thousand distinct CDR3 sequences in its table, and more than 15% of those were observed once. The ten largest account for under 8% of the sample.

This clonotype was recorded at least ten times. The antigen it binds to is not known. Base-call qualities are not available, and no considerably larger clone is one nucleotide away. Stable Graves' hyperthyroidism was defined as no progression to ophthalmopathy during 18 months of follow-up. Hyperthyroidism patients were newly diagnosed, with disease duration under 2 months, and aged 18 to 65 years. Exclusion was applied to patients with uncontrolled infections, other autoimmune diseases, pregnancy or lactation. Diagnoses were based on clinical symptoms, serum thyroxine and TRAb, thyroid ultrasound and orbital computed tomography. PBMCs were isolated from around 10 ml of fresh peripheral blood by Ficoll-Paque density gradient centrifugation. Total RNA was extracted with Trizol reagent, and quality was checked on an Agilent 2100 Bioanalyzer. V lost 5 bases and J lost 2 bases; the stretch between them is 14 bases long. Reading the germline V gene gives CDR1 SQVTM and CDR2 ANQGSEA. The CDR3 numbers 14 residues from cysteine through phenylalanine. The DNA shown is the 42-base CDR3, in frame from base 1.

The rearrangement joined TRBV29-1 to TRBJ2-3, and the D gene may be TRBD2, 5 bases matching. The source of this sequence is a woman aged 30 to 39 with Graves' hyperthyroidism. The sequenced sample was blood. The bases read TGCAGCGTTAAACAACGGACTCTCACAGATACGCAGTATTTT. Its translation reads: CSVKQRTLTDTQYF.